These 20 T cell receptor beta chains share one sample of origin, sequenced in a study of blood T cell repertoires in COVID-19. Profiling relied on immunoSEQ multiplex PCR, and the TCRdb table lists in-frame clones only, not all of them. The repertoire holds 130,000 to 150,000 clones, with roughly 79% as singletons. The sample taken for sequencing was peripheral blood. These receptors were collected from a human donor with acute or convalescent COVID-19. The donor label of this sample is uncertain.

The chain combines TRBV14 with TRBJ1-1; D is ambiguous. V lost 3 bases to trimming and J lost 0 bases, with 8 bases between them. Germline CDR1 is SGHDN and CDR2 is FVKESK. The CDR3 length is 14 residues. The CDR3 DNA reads TGTGCCAGCAGCCAGGGGAGATTGAACACTGAAGCTTTCTTT. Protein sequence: CASSQGRLNTEAFF.

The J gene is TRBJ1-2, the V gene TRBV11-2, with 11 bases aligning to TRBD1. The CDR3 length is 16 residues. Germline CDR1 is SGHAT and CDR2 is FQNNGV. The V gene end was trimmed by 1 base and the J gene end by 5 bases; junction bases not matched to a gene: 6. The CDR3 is CASSLAGQGAQYGYTF. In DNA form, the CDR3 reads TGTGCCAGCAGCTTAGCTGGACAGGGGGCCCAGTATGGCTACACCTTC. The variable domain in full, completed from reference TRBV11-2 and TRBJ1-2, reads EAGVAQSPRYKIIEKRQSVAFWCNPISGHATLYWYQQILGQGPKLLIQFQNNGVVDDSQLPKDRFSAERLKGVDSTLKIQPAKLEDSAVYLCASSLAGQGAQYGYTFGSGTRLTVV.

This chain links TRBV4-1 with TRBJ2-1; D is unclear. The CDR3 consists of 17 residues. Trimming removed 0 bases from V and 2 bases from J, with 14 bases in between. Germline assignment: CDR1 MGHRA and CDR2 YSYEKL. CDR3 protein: CASSQDPFASAYNEQFF. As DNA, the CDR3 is TGCGCCAGCAGCCAAGATCCGTTCGCTAGTGCCTACAATGAGCAGTTCTTC.

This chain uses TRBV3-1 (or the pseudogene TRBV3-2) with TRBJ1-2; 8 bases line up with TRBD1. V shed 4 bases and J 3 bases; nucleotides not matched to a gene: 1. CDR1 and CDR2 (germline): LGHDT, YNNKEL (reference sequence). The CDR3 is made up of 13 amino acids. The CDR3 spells CASSLDRDYGYTF. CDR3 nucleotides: TGTGCCAGCAGCCTGGACAGGGACTATGGCTACACCTTC.

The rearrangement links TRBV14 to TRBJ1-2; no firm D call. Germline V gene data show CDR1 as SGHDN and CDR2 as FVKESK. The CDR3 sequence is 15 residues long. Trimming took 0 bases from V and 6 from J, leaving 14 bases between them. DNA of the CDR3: TGTGCCAGCAGCCAAGATGTCCTTCCCTCGGATGGCTACACCTTC. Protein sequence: CASSQDVLPSDGYTF.

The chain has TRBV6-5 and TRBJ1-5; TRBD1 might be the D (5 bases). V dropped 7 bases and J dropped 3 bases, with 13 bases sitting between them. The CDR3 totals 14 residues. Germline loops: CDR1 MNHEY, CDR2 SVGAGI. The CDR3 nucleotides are TGTGCCAGCACCATTGGGGGGAACAATCAGCCCCAGCATTTT. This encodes CASTIGGNNQPQHF.

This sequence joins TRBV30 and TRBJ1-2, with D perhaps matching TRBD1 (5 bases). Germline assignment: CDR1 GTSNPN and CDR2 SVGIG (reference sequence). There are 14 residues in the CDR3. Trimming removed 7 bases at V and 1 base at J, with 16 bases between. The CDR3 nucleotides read TGTGCCTTAAAGGGGTCACCAGTTAACTATGGCTACACCTTC. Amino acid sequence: CALKGSPVNYGYTF.

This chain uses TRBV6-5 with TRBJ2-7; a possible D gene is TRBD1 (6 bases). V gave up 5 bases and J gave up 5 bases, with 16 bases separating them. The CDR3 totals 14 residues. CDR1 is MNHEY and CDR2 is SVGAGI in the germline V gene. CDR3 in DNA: TGTGCCAGCAGTACGAGGACAGTCGGAGACGAGCAGTACTTC. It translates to CASSTRTVGDEQYF.

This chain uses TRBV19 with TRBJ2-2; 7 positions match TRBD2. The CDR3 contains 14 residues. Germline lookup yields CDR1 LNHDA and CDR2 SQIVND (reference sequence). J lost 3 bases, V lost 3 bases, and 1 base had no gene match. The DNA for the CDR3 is TGTGCCAGTAGTATTGGGGGGGACACCGGGGAGCTGTTTTTT. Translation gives CASSIGGDTGELFF.

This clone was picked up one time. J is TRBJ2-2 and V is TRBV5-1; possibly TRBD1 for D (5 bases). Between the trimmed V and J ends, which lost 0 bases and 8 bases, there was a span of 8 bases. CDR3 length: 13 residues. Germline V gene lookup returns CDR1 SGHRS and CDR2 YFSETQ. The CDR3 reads CASSLVQVGELFF. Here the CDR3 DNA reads TGCGCCAGCAGCTTGGTACAGGTTGGGGAGCTGTTTTTT. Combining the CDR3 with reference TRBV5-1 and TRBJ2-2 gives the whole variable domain KAGVTQTPRYLIKTRGQQVTLSCSPISGHRSVSWYQQTPGQGLQFLFEYFSETQRNKGNFPGRFSGRQFSNSRSEMNVSTLELGDSALYLCASSLVQVGELFFGEGSRLTVL.

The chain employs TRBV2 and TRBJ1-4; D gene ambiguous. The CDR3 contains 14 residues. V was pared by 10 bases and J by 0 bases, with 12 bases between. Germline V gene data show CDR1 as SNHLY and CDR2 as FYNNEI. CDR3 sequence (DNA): TGTGCCACCGGGGAGTCTGCAACTAATGAAAAACTGTTTTTT. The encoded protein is CATGESATNEKLFF.

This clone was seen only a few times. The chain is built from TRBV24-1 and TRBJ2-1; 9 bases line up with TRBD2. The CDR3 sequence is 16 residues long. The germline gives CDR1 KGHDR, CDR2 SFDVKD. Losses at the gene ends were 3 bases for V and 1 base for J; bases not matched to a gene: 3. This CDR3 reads CATSDRSGGSYNEQFF. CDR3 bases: TGTGCCACCAGTGATCGTAGCGGGGGTTCCTACAATGAGCAGTTCTTC.

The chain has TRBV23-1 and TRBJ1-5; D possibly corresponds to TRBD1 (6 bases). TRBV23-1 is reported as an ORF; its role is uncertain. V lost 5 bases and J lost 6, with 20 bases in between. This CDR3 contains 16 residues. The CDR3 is CASSSQGPGAGQPQHF. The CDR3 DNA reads TGCGCCAGCAGTTCACAGGGCCCCGGTGCGGGTCAGCCCCAGCATTTT.

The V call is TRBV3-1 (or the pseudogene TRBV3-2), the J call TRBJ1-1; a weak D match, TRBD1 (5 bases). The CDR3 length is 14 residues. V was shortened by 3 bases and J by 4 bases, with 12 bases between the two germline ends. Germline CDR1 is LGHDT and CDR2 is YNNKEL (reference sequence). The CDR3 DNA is TGTGCCAGCAGCCAGGGGCCCGGGAGCACTGAAGCTTTCTTT. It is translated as CASSQGPGSTEAFF.

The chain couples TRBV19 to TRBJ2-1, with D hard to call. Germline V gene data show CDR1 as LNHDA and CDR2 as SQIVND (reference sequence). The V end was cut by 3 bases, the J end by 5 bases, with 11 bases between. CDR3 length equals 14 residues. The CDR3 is CASSIPGTNNEQFF. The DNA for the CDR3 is TGTGCCAGTAGTATTCCCGGCACTAACAATGAGCAGTTCTTC.

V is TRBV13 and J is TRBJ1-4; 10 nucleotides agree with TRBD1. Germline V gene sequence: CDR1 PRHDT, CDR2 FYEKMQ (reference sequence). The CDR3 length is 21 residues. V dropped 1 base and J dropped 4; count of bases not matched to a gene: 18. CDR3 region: CASSLEHSGQGDMKGNEKLFF. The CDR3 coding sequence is TGTGCCAGCAGCTTAGAGCATTCTGGACAGGGGGATATGAAGGGTAATGAAAAACTGTTTTTT.

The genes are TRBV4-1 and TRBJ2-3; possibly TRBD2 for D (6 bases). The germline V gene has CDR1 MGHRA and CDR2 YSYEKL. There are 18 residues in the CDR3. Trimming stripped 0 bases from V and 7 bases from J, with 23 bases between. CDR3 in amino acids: CASSQDENGGAYVNTQYF. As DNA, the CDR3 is TGCGCCAGCAGCCAAGACGAAAACGGGGGAGCTTATGTCAATACGCAGTATTTT.

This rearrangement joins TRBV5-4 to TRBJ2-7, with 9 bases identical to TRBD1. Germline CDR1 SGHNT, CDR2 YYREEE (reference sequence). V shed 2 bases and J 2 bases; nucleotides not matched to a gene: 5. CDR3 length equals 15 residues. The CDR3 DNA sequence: TGTGCCAGCAGCTTACCGGGACAGGGTGCCTACGAGCAGTACTTC. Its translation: CASSLPGQGAYEQYF. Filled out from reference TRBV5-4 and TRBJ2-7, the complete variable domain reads ETGVTQSPTHLIKTRGQQVTLRCSSQSGHNTVSWYQQALGQGPQFIFQYYREEENGRGNFPPRFSGLQFPNYSSELNVNALELDDSALYLCASSLPGQGAYEQYFGPGTRLTVT.

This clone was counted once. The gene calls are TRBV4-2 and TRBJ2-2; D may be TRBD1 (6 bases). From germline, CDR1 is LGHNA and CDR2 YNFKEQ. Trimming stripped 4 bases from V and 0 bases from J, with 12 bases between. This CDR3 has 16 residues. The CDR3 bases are TGTGCCAGCAGCCCCCGGACAGACGCGAACACCGGGGAGCTGTTTTTT. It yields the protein CASSPRTDANTGELFF.

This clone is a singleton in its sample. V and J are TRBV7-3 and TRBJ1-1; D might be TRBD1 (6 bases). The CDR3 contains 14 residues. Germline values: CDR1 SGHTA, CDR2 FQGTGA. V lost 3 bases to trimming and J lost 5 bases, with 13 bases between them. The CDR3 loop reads CASSFSTGGTEAFF. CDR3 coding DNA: TGTGCCAGCAGCTTTTCGACAGGTGGGACTGAAGCTTTCTTT.